This record concerns one T cell receptor beta chain sequence. TCRdb's copy holds only in-frame clones and misses some; the assay was immunoSEQ multiplex PCR. The sample includes approximately 100,000 clones, approximately 90% seen only once; the top ten take 0.8% to 1%. CDR1 and CDR2 (germline): SGHRS, YFSETQ. The V gene end was trimmed by 4 bases and the J gene end by 4 bases; junction bases not matched to a gene: 7. This CDR3 has 15 amino acids. The sample belongs to a study of T cell changes during pregnancy in multiple sclerosis. Source: peripheral blood, taken after pregnancy. This rearrangement joins TRBV5-1 to TRBJ1-4; TRBD1 matches 7 bases. The TCR sequence derives from a female donor with multiple sclerosis, enrolled in a pregnancy study. The CDR3 sequence: CASSPGQLYNEKLFF. The CDR3 DNA is TGCGCCAGCAGCCCGGGACAGCTCTATAATGAAAAACTGTTTTTT.